A single sample is the source of the 15 T cell receptor beta chains below, sequenced in a study of shared clonotypes between healthy human individuals (dated by TCRdb to 2018 to 2020). Libraries were constructed by the immunoSEQ multiplex PCR assay. Entries here come from immuneACCESS through TCRdb and include only in-frame sequences with V and J called. Some clones fail to appear in such tables; in the studies checked, an unresolved V gene covers under half of the shortfall, and the cause of the remainder is unknown. The sample data list millions of clones, and just over 90% of these were observed just once. Jointly, the top ten make up under 0.45% of the sample. Source material: naive CD4+ T cells from PBMCs. The cell subset or site label for this specimen denotes: CD45RA+ positively selected. All receptors derive from a man between 18 and 29 years old in good health. Some clones in this sample may be carry-over from other donors' samples.

A note on this clone: The same CDR3 also results from other DNA sequences found in this sample. The V call is TRBV5-1, the J call TRBJ1-1; D gene uncertain. The CDR3 is 14 amino acids. Looked up from germline, CDR1 is SGHRS and CDR2 is YFSETQ. V lost 0 bases to trimming and J lost 1 base, with 7 bases between them. CDR3 sequence (DNA): TGCGCCAGCAGCTTGGGTCCCGAGAACACTGAAGCTTTCTTT. It is translated as CASSLGPENTEAFF.

The V gene is TRBV9, the J gene TRBJ2-3; the D gene is possibly TRBD1 (7 bases). The CDR3 totals 16 residues. Germline values: CDR1 SGDLS, CDR2 YYNGEE. Trimming stripped 0 bases from V and 2 bases from J, with 13 bases between. The CDR3 nucleotides read TGTGCCAGCAGCGTAGAGTCAGGGGGGACCACAGATACGCAGTATTTT. Translating it yields CASSVESGGTTDTQYF.

The chain has TRBV10-1 and TRBJ2-7; 12 bases are shared with TRBD2. The trim removed 4 bases at V and 2 bases at J, leaving 12 bases unmatched. Germline-derived CDR1 and CDR2 are WNHNN and SYGVQD (reference sequence). The CDR3 spans 18 residues. CDR3 DNA: TGCGCCAGCAGTGGAGGATTGACTAGCGGGAGAGGAACCTACGAGCAGTACTTC. Translation: CASSGGLTSGRGTYEQYF.

On this clone itself: Other DNA sequences within the sample encode an identical CDR3. This sequence joins TRBV7-3 and TRBJ2-2; the match to TRBD2 covers 10 bases. The CDR3 spans 15 residues. The germline V gene encodes CDR1 SGHTA and CDR2 FQGTGA. V dropped 1 base and J dropped 6; count of bases not matched to a gene: 2. The DNA of the CDR3 is TGTGCCAGCAGCTTAAGCCTAGCGGGAGCCGGGGAGCTGTTTTTT. It translates to CASSLSLAGAGELFF.

This clone was observed a single time. The chain combines TRBV15 with TRBJ2-3; possible D gene TRBD1, 5 bases. This CDR3 is 15 amino acids long. Per germline, CDR1 LNHNV and CDR2 YYDKDF (reference sequence). Trimming cost V 4 bases and J 0 bases, with 11 bases left between them. The CDR3 region has the DNA TGTGCCACCAGCATCGACAGCTCTAGCACAGATACGCAGTATTTT. Its translation is CATSIDSSSTDTQYF. Filled out from reference TRBV15 and TRBJ2-3, the complete variable domain reads DAMVIQNPRYQVTQFGKPVTLSCSQTLNHNVMYWYQQKSSQAPKLLFHYYDKDFNNEADTPDNFQSRRPNTSFCFLDIRSPGLGDTAMYLCATSIDSSSTDTQYFGPGTRLTVL.

V gene TRBV10-3 combines with J gene TRBJ1-1; 10 bases are shared with TRBD1. Germline CDR1 and CDR2: ENHRY and SYGVKD. This CDR3 has 17 residues. J was trimmed by 10 bases and V by 0 bases; bases with no gene match: 14. CDR3 amino acids: CAISESGTGEGYGIAFF. The CDR3 nucleotides read TGTGCCATCAGTGAGTCGGGGACAGGGGAGGGATACGGTATAGCTTTCTTT.

This chain links TRBV28 with TRBJ2-7, with 8 bases that match TRBD2. The germline CDR1 and CDR2 sequences are MDHEN and SYDVKM. With V trimmed by 5 bases and J by 3 bases, 6 bases remained unmatched. The CDR3 runs 14 residues. CDR3 region: CASSLLAGIYEQYF. For the CDR3, the DNA is TGTGCCAGCAGTCTATTAGCGGGGATCTACGAGCAGTACTTC.

The rearrangement uses TRBV4-3 and TRBJ2-5, with 9 bases fitting TRBD1. With V trimmed by 0 bases and J by 5 bases, 4 bases remained unmatched. The CDR3 has 15 amino acids. Germline V gene data show CDR1 as LGHNA and CDR2 as YSLEER. Written as DNA, the CDR3 is TGCGCCAGCAGCCAAGACGGGACAGGGATGGAGACCCAGTACTTC. Translation gives CASSQDGTGMETQYF.

The chain is built from TRBV30 and TRBJ2-5; no clear D. The CDR3 contains 13 residues. V was shortened by 0 bases and J by 5 bases, with 10 bases between the two germline ends. The V gene's germline CDR1 is GTSNPN and CDR2 SVGIG (reference sequence). The CDR3 sequence: CAWSVANGETQYF. In nucleotides, the CDR3 is TGTGCCTGGAGTGTGGCAAACGGGGAGACCCAGTACTTC.

The gene calls are TRBV11-2 and TRBJ1-5; TRBD1 aligns across 7 bases. The CDR3 loop spans 12 amino acids. With V trimmed by 3 bases and J by 11 bases, 4 bases remained unmatched. Germline assignment: CDR1 SGHAT and CDR2 FQNNGV. CDR3 loop: CASSLTGTTQHF. For the CDR3, the DNA is TGTGCCAGCAGCTTGACAGGGACCACCCAGCATTTT.

V gene TRBV7-2 combines with J gene TRBJ2-1; the match to TRBD1 covers 9 bases. V was pared by 5 bases and J by 4 bases, with 3 bases of the junction left unmatched. The CDR3 is 14 amino acids. Germline CDR1 is SGHTA and CDR2 is FQGNSA. CDR3 sequence: CASSRQGGYNEQFF. As DNA, the CDR3 is TGTGCCAGCAGCCGACAGGGGGGGTACAATGAGCAGTTCTTC. Combining the CDR3 with reference TRBV7-2 and TRBJ2-1 gives the whole variable domain GAGVSQSPSNKVTEKGKDVELRCDPISGHTALYWYRQSLGQGLEFLIYFQGNSAPDKSGLPSDRFSAERTGGSVSTLTIQRTQQEDSAVYLCASSRQGGYNEQFFGPGTRLTVL.

For the CDR3, the DNA is TGTGCCAGCAGTACCAGACCAGAATATAGTGAAAAACTGTTTTTT. As protein: CASSTRPEYSEKLFF. The chain has TRBV6-5 and TRBJ1-4; D not certain. Per the germline V gene, CDR1 is MNHEY and CDR2 is SVGAGI. V was pared by 5 bases and J by 7 bases, with 17 bases between. The CDR3 is 15 amino acids.

As concerns this clone: The sample holds other DNA sequences that translate to the same CDR3. The rearrangement links TRBV15 to TRBJ2-1, with D perhaps TRBD2 (6 bases). Germline V CDR1 and CDR2: LNHNV, YYDKDF (reference sequence). CDR3 length: 14 residues. Trimming stripped 2 bases from V and 2 bases from J, with 7 bases between. CDR3 loop: CATSRPGAYNEQFF. The CDR3 DNA reads as TGTGCCACCAGCAGACCGGGAGCCTACAATGAGCAGTTCTTC.

This clone was observed a single time. This rearrangement joins TRBV6-5 to TRBJ1-2; unclear D gene. Deletions cut 4 bases from V and 1 base from J, with 7 bases between. The V gene's germline CDR1 is MNHEY and CDR2 SVGAGI. This CDR3 has 13 amino acids. The CDR3 loop reads CASSFTVNYGYTF. The CDR3 coding sequence is TGTGCCAGCAGTTTTACAGTTAACTATGGCTACACCTTC.

Here the CDR3 DNA reads TGTGCCAGCAGCCCCCAAAGGACAGGGTTACCAACGAATGGCTACACCTTC. It encodes CASSPQRTGLPTNGYTF. V is TRBV7-3 and J is TRBJ1-2; 8 bases agree with TRBD1. CDR3 size: 17 residues. The germline CDR1 and CDR2 sequences are SGHTA and FQGTGA. Losses at the gene ends were 5 bases for V and 6 bases for J; bases not matched to a gene: 17.